The rows below give T cell receptor beta chains drawn from one sample of a study of response to subunit inactivated influenza vaccine. A single record per CDR3 protein comes from TCRdb applying MiXCR to the RT-PCR reads. The sample yields about 520,000 distinct CDR3 sequences, approximately 7.2% seen once. The source was PBMCs from blood, collected around 2 years after vaccination. These receptors originate from a man aged 50-75 years who received an inactivated influenza vaccine. Each CDR3 is given with its conserved first and last residue. Each record gives: J gene, D gene, V gene, clone size, CDR3 DNA, CDR3 protein. D genes are given only for firm matches. Only part of the rows carry a size: once, few, many, or a class if the clone is expanded.

j_call: TRBJ2-5
d_call: .
v_call: TRBV7-9
clone_size: .
cdr3_nt: TGTGCCAGCAGCTCCAGGGGACCTTACCAAGAGACCCAGTACTTC
cdr3_aa: CASSSRGPYQETQYF

j_call: TRBJ2-7
d_call: .
v_call: TRBV7-2
clone_size: many
cdr3_nt: TGTGCCAGCAGCCCACCGCTTGGGGAGCAGTACTTC
cdr3_aa: CASSPPLGEQYF

j_call: TRBJ1-5
d_call: .
v_call: TRBV20-1
clone_size: many
cdr3_nt: TGCAGTGCTAGAGTAGGGGCTGTCGGCAATCAGCCCCAGCATTTT
cdr3_aa: CSARVGAVGNQPQHF

j_call: TRBJ1-2
d_call: TRBD1
v_call: TRBV10-3
clone_size: once
cdr3_nt: TGTGCCATCAGTGAGCCGACAGGGTACTATGGCTACACCTTC
cdr3_aa: CAISEPTGYYGYTF

j_call: TRBJ2-1
d_call: .
v_call: TRBV5-1
clone_size: many
cdr3_nt: TGCGCCAGCAGCTTGGCTCCTGTCAATGAGCAGTTCTTC
cdr3_aa: CASSLAPVNEQFF

j_call: TRBJ2-1
d_call: TRBD2
v_call: TRBV7-2
clone_size: .
cdr3_nt: TGTGCCAGCAGCTTAAAGCGGGGGGAGGGTGAGCAGTTCTTC
cdr3_aa: CASSLKRGEGEQFF

j_call: TRBJ2-4
d_call: TRBD2
v_call: TRBV12-3/TRBV12-4
clone_size: .
cdr3_nt: TGTGCCAGCAGTGGGGGGGGTGAAGCCAAAAACATTCAGTACTTC
cdr3_aa: CASSGGGEAKNIQYF

j_call: TRBJ2-5
d_call: TRBD2
v_call: TRBV11-2
clone_size: few
cdr3_nt: TGTGCCAGCAGCTTTCAATCGGGACTAGCGGTCTCCAGGGGGACCCAGTACTTC
cdr3_aa: CASSFQSGLAVSRGTQYF

j_call: TRBJ2-2
d_call: TRBD2
v_call: TRBV12-3/TRBV12-4
clone_size: few
cdr3_nt: TGTGCCAGCAGTTTAACGGCACTAGCGGGGAACACCGGGGAGCTGTTTTTT
cdr3_aa: CASSLTALAGNTGELFF

j_call: TRBJ2-1
d_call: .
v_call: TRBV4-1
clone_size: .
cdr3_nt: TGCGCCAGCAGCCAAGCTCCACCCCGACAGGAGACCTCCTACAATGAGCAGTTCTTC
cdr3_aa: CASSQAPPRQETSYNEQFF